The rows below give T cell receptor beta chains drawn from one sample of a study of blood T cell repertoires in COVID-19. Some clones are missing from TCRdb's copy, which holds only in-frame ones; the method was immunoSEQ multiplex PCR. The table includes approximately 130,000 clones, about 85% detected once. The material sequenced was peripheral blood. The receptors shown here come from a man in his forties or fifties with active or convalescent COVID-19. Each CDR3 is given with its conserved first and last residue. The D gene is left open where the match is weak. Size values are once, few and many counts, or a class for expanded clones, and some rows have none.

clone_size d_call j_call v_call cdr3_aa cdr3_nt
NA NA TRBJ1-1 TRBV5-1 CASSMAGDMNTEAFF TGCGCCAGCAGCATGGCAGGGGACATGAACACTGAAGCTTTCTTT
NA TRBD2 TRBJ2-7 TRBV7-9 CASSLGPGTSGGREQYF TGTGCCAGCAGCTTAGGTCCCGGGACTAGCGGGGGACGGGAGCAGTACTTC
NA TRBD2 TRBJ2-1 TRBV5-1 CASSLAGLAGYNEQFF TGCGCCAGCAGCTTGGCCGGACTAGCGGGCTACAATGAGCAGTTCTTC
NA NA TRBJ1-6 TRBV6-6 CASSYDGTKPLHF TGTGCCAGCAGTTACGACGGCACTAAACCCCTCCACTTT
NA NA TRBJ1-2 TRBV2 CASSGNGYTF TGTGCCAGCAGTGGTAATGGCTACACCTTC
NA TRBD1 TRBJ1-2 TRBV5-4 CASSRDSSYGYTF TGTGCCAGCAGCAGGGACAGCTCGTATGGCTACACCTTC
NA TRBD1 TRBJ1-4 TRBV12-3/TRBV12-4 CASGGQGGEKLFF TGTGCCAGCGGGGGACAGGGGGGCGAAAAACTGTTTTTT
NA TRBD1 TRBJ2-1 TRBV11-2 CASSEETGTGRNEQFF TGTGCCAGCAGCGAAGAGACCGGGACAGGGAGAAATGAGCAGTTCTTC
NA NA TRBJ2-1 TRBV13 CASSLRGEQFF TGTGCCAGCAGCTTAAGAGGTGAGCAGTTCTTC
NA NA TRBJ1-5 TRBV19 CASSMGFGGASNQPQHF TGTGCCAGTAGTATGGGGTTCGGGGGGGCCAGCAATCAGCCCCAGCATTTT
NA TRBD1 TRBJ1-4 TRBV7-9 CASSLAGGDEKLFF TGTGCCAGCAGCTTAGCAGGGGGCGATGAAAAACTGTTTTTT
few TRBD2 TRBJ2-1 TRBV11-2 CASTPIGGGAYIHEQFF TGTGCCAGCACCCCCATCGGCGGGGGGGCTTATATACATGAGCAGTTCTTC
NA TRBD1 TRBJ1-6 TRBV30 CAWTGTGGSSYNSPLHF TGTGCCTGGACCGGGACAGGGGGCAGCTCCTATAATTCACCCCTCCACTTT
NA NA TRBJ2-3 TRBV11-3 CASSLGLAASTDTQYF TGTGCCAGCAGCTTAGGATTAGCGGCTAGCACAGATACGCAGTATTTT
NA NA TRBJ1-1 TRBV12-3/TRBV12-4 CASRLSENTEAFF TGTGCCAGCAGGCTATCCGAGAACACTGAAGCTTTCTTT
NA TRBD1 TRBJ2-5 TRBV5-4 CASSLQGARETQYF TGTGCCAGCAGCTTACAGGGGGCTAGAGAGACCCAGTACTTC
NA NA TRBJ1-3 TRBV6-2/TRBV6-3 CASSFARETAASRNTIYF TGTGCCAGCAGTTTCGCCCGGGAGACAGCCGCCAGTCGAAACACCATATATTTT
NA NA TRBJ1-1 TRBV2 CASSQGKVQNTEAFF TGTGCCAGCAGTCAGGGGAAGGTCCAGAACACTGAAGCTTTCTTT
NA NA TRBJ1-6 TRBV5-6 CASSLGGYNSPLHF TGTGCCAGCAGCTTGGGAGGGTATAATTCACCCCTCCACTTT
NA TRBD1 TRBJ2-1 TRBV6-6 CASSPQRGTGGRTGEQFF TGTGCCAGCAGTCCTCAGAGGGGGACAGGGGGTAGGACAGGTGAGCAGTTCTTC
NA NA TRBJ2-3 TRBV29-1 CSVEGFGAVDTQYF TGCAGCGTTGAGGGGTTTGGGGCGGTAGATACGCAGTATTTT
NA NA TRBJ1-1 TRBV4-1 CASSQEEAGYTEAFF TGCGCCAGCAGCCAAGAAGAGGCAGGGTACACTGAAGCTTTCTTT
NA NA TRBJ1-3 TRBV14 CASSQVRRGGSGNTIYF TGTGCCAGCAGCCAAGTCCGAAGGGGGGGCTCTGGAAACACCATATATTTT
NA TRBD2 TRBJ2-3 TRBV9 CASSSRLAGGLGGTDTQYF TGTGCCAGCAGCTCCCGACTAGCGGGGGGGCTGGGGGGCACAGATACGCAGTATTTT
NA TRBD1 TRBJ1-5 TRBV4-1 CASSQEGQGAQPQHF TGCGCCAGCAGCCAAGAAGGACAGGGGGCACAGCCCCAGCATTTT
NA NA TRBJ2-7 TRBV6-1 CASSEGRRYEQYF TGTGCCAGCAGTGAGGGCAGGAGGTACGAGCAGTACTTC
NA NA TRBJ1-2 TRBV19 CASGHTGNNYGYTF TGTGCCAGTGGACATACAGGGAACAACTATGGCTACACCTTC
NA TRBD1 TRBJ1-2 TRBV19 CASSTGQGSYGYTF TGTGCCAGTAGTACTGGACAGGGCAGCTATGGCTACACCTTC
NA TRBD1 TRBJ2-7 TRBV7-2 CASSLTGTGIYEQYF TGTGCCAGCAGCTTAACCGGGACAGGGATTTACGAGCAGTACTTC
NA NA TRBJ1-5 TRBV19 CASSISGVVAGQPQHF TGTGCCAGTAGTATCTCAGGGGTTGTTGCAGGTCAGCCCCAGCATTTT
NA TRBD2 TRBJ2-1 TRBV25-1 CASSEYGTSGILFF TGTGCCAGCAGTGAATATGGGACTAGTGGTATCCTGTTCTTC
NA NA TRBJ1-1 TRBV7-3 CASSLGSGGKRNTEAFF TGTGCCAGCAGCCTAGGATCGGGGGGCAAGCGGAACACTGAAGCTTTCTTT
NA TRBD2 TRBJ2-3 TRBV27 CASSHHRLAHDTQYF TGTGCCAGCAGTCACCACAGACTAGCGCATGATACGCAGTATTTT
NA TRBD2 TRBJ2-3 TRBV24-1 CATQGRGTGGMADTQYF TGTGCCACTCAGGGGAGAGGTACGGGGGGGATGGCAGATACGCAGTATTTT
NA NA TRBJ2-2 TRBV18 CASSYRDTGELFF TGTGCCAGCTCGTACCGGGACACCGGGGAGCTGTTTTTT
NA TRBD1 TRBJ1-4 TRBV7-9 CASSRWTGEGEKLFF TGTGCCAGCAGCCGCTGGACAGGTGAAGGGGAAAAACTGTTTTTT
NA TRBD1 TRBJ1-1 TRBV6-5 CASSTGTGGNTEAFF TGTGCCAGCAGTACCGGGACAGGCGGAAACACTGAAGCTTTCTTT
NA TRBD1 TRBJ1-1 TRBV6-5 CASIGDRGESEAFF TGTGCCAGTATAGGGGACAGGGGAGAATCTGAAGCTTTCTTT
NA NA TRBJ1-1 TRBV10-1 CASSENQGRAFF TGCGCCAGCAGTGAAAATCAAGGGAGAGCTTTCTTT
NA TRBD2 TRBJ2-2 TRBV4-3 CASSLQRGKNTGELFF TGCGCCAGCAGCCTCCAGCGGGGCAAGAACACCGGGGAGCTGTTTTTT
NA NA TRBJ2-7 TRBV4-1 CASSTGTGTYEQYF TGCGCCAGCAGCACAGGGACGGGAACCTACGAGCAGTACTTC
NA NA TRBJ1-4 TRBV30 CAWSVGLAGEKLFF TGTGCCTGGAGTGTAGGTCTTGCCGGGGAAAAACTGTTTTTT
NA TRBD1 TRBJ1-5 TRBV27 CASSSNLRGKKCSNQPQHF TGTGCCAGCAGTTCAAACCTCAGGGGGAAAAAGTGTAGCAATCAGCCCCAGCATTTT
NA TRBD1 TRBJ1-1 TRBV7-9 CASSSSGTGLNTEAFF TGTGCCAGCAGCTCGTCCGGGACAGGTCTTAACACTGAAGCTTTCTTT
once TRBD1 TRBJ2-5 TRBV7-2 CASSLGDRGFAAQYF TGTGCCAGCAGCCTAGGGGACAGGGGCTTTGCGGCCCAGTACTTC
NA NA TRBJ1-4 TRBV19 CASRRAGRFGEKLFF TGTGCCAGTAGGCGCGCAGGGAGGTTCGGTGAAAAACTGTTTTTT
NA NA TRBJ1-2 TRBV5-1 CASSSDSGGRPYGYTF TGCGCCAGCAGCTCTGATAGCGGGGGGCGTCCTTATGGCTACACCTTC
NA TRBD1 TRBJ2-5 TRBV9 CASSPTGVTGETQYF TGTGCCAGCAGCCCGACAGGGGTAACGGGAGAGACCCAGTACTTC
NA NA TRBJ2-7 TRBV28 CASSSPSYEQYF TGTGCCAGCAGTTCCCCATCCTACGAGCAGTACTTC
NA NA TRBJ2-2 TRBV14 CASSQEIPGLANTGELFF TGTGCCAGCAGCCAAGAAATACCTGGACTCGCGAACACCGGGGAGCTGTTTTTT
NA TRBD1 TRBJ1-4 TRBV2 CASITTGGEKLFF TGTGCCAGCATTACCACAGGGGGAGAAAAACTGTTTTTT
NA NA TRBJ2-1 TRBV7-3 CASSQYVHNEQFF TGTGCCAGCAGCCAGTACGTCCACAATGAGCAGTTCTTC
NA NA TRBJ2-7 TRBV12-3/TRBV12-4 CASSNGGAVEQYF TGTGCCAGCAGTAATGGGGGCGCCGTGGAGCAGTACTTC